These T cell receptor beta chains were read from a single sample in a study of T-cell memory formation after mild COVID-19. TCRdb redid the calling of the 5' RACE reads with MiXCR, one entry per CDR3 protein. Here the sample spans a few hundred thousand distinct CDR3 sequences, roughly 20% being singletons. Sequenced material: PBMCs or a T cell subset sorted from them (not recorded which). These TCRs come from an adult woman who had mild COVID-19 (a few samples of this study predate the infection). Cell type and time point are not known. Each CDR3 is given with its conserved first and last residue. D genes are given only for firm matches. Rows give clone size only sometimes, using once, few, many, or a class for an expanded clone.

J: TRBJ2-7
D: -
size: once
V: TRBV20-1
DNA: TGCAGTGCTAGTGCCAGGGGAGTTTTTACCTACGAGCAGTACTTC
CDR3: CSASARGVFTYEQYF

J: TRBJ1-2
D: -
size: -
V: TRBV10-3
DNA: TGTGCCATCAGTGACGGACTTTCCTTCGTAGGCTACACCTTC
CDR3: CAISDGLSFVGYTF

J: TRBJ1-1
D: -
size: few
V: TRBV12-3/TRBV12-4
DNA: TGTGCCAGCAGTTTCGCCCTGGGCACTGAAGCTTTCTTT
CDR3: CASSFALGTEAFF

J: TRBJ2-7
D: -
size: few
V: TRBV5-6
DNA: TGTGCCAGCAGCTCGCCGCCGACTTTTACCTACGAGCAGTACTTC
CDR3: CASSSPPTFTYEQYF

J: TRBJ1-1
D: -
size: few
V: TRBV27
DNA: TGTGCCAGCAGGGCCAGACAGAACACTGAAGCTTTCTTT
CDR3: CASRARQNTEAFF

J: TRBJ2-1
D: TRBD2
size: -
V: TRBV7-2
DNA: TGTGCCAGCAGCCTCGGACTAGGTGGGGTCTTC
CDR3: CASSLGLGGVF

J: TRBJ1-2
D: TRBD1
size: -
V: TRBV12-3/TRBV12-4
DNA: TGTGCCAGCAGTCAGACAGGGATGGGCTACACCTTC
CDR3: CASSQTGMGYTF

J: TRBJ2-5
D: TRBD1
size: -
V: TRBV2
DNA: TGTGCCAGCGGGGACAGGGTGGGCGAGACCCAGTACTTC
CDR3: CASGDRVGETQYF

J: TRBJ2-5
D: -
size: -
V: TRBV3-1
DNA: TGTGCCAGCAGCCAAATGCGGGGGCGCCGGGAGACCCAGTACTTC
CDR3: CASSQMRGRRETQYF

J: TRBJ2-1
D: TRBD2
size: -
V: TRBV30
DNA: TGTGCCTGGGGGGGACTAGCGGGGTCTAGCTCCTACAATGAGCAGTTCTTC
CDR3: CAWGGLAGSSSYNEQFF

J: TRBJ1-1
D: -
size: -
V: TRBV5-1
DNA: TGCGCCAGCAGCTTGGACAGGGTGATGAACACTGAAGCTTTCTTT
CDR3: CASSLDRVMNTEAFF

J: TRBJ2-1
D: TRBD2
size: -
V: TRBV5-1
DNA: TGCGCCAGCAGTTTTCAAGCGGGGGGATACAATGAGCAGTTCTTC
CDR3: CASSFQAGGYNEQFF

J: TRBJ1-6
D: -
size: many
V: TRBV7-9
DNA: TGTGCCAGCACCCGCGACCTGGGAAGTTCACCCCTCCACTTT
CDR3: CASTRDLGSSPLHF

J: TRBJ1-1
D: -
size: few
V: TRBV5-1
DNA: TGCGCCAGCAGTGACGGGGCCGGGACCCGCAACACTGAAGCTTTCTTT
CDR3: CASSDGAGTRNTEAFF

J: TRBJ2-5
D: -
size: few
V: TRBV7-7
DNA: TGTGCTAGCTCGCGATGGGACGCCAAGGGAGAGACCCAGTACTTC
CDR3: CASSRWDAKGETQYF

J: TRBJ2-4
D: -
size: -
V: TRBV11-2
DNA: TGTGCCAGCAGCTCAGCGGGCGTTCAGTACTTC
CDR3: CASSSAGVQYF

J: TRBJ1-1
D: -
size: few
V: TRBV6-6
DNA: TGTGCCAGCAGTTACTCTGAGGATGAAGCTTTCTTT
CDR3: CASSYSEDEAFF

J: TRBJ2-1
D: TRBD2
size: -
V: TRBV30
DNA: TGTGCCTGGAGGACTAGCGGGGGGCACAATGAGCAGTTCTTC
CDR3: CAWRTSGGHNEQFF

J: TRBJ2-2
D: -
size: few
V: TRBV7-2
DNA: TGTGCCAGCAGTTCCCAAGGGCAGGGGCAAAAGGAGCTGTTTTTT
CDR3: CASSSQGQGQKELFF

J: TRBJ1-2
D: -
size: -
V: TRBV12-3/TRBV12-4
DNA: TGTGCCAGCAGGCCGGACGGAAACTATGGCTACACCTTC
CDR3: CASRPDGNYGYTF

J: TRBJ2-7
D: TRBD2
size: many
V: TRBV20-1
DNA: TGCAGTGCTCAGGGACTAGCGGGGACCACTTCCTACGAGCAGTACTTC
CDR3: CSAQGLAGTTSYEQYF

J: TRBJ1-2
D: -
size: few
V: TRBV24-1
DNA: TGTGCCACCAGTGATTTGGACAGGATCAATGGCTACACCTTC
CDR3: CATSDLDRINGYTF

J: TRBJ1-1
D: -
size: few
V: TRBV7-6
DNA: TGTGCCAGCAGCCTTAGCCCCGGGGCCTCGAACACTGAAGCTTTCTTT
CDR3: CASSLSPGASNTEAFF

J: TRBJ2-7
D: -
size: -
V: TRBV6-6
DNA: TGTGCCAGTAATTCGGGACAAGGAGCCTACGAGCAGTACTTC
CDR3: CASNSGQGAYEQYF

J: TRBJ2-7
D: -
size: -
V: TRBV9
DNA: TGTGCCAGCAGCGAAATAGCCGGGAGAGCATACGAGCAGTACTTC
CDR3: CASSEIAGRAYEQYF

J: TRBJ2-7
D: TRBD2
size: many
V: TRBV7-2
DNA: TGTGCCAGCAGCTTAGGGCGGGGACTAGCGGGAGCCCCCCTAGGCGAGCAGTACTTC
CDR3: CASSLGRGLAGAPLGEQYF

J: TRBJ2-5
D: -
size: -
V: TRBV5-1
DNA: TGCGCCAGCAGCTTGGGGGCAGTTAGTTCTACCCAGTACTTC
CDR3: CASSLGAVSSTQYF

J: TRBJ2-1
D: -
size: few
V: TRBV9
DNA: TGTGCCAGCAGCGTAGTACCGTCCGAGCAGTTCTTC
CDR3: CASSVVPSEQFF